The T cell receptor beta chain described here comes from a study of spatial heterogeneity in lung cancer. Time point noted: sample taken at primary tumor resection. Unsorted tumor, nontumor lung tissue or cryopreserved PBMC supplied the whole RNA. A few counts support this clonotype. Each TCR cDNA molecule bore a unique molecular identifier. TCRdb re-analysed the 5' RACE reads in MiXCR, keeping a single row per CDR3 protein. The repertoire consists of tens of thousands of distinct CDR3 sequences, with roughly 13% occurring once and the leading ten covering 6.5% to 8.5%. Germline-derived CDR1 and CDR2 are SGHRS and YFSETQ. CDR3 length equals 15 residues. The junction had 6 bases not matched to a gene; V was cut back by 4 bases and J by 6 bases.

The source material was PBMCs, sampled at surgery. This clonotype originated in a male donor with early-stage non-small cell lung cancer. The chain links TRBV5-1 to TRBJ2-1; 11 nucleotides match TRBD1. In DNA form, the CDR3 reads TGCGCCAGCAGCAACGGACAGGGGGCTTTCAATGAGCAGTTCTTC. This sequence encodes CASSNGQGAFNEQFF.